Here is one T cell receptor (beta chain) with its context. Other DNA sequences within the sample encode an identical CDR3. Profiled with immunoSEQ multiplex PCR; TCRdb holds only in-frame clones, not every one. The sample shows 850,000 to 1,200,000 clones, under 80% of them seen only once. CD4+ cells underwent separation, giving CD45RA+ naive and CD45RA-negative memory subsets. This record belongs to a study of shared clonotypes between healthy human individuals. Germline-derived CDR1 and CDR2 are GTSNPN and SVGIG (reference sequence). CDR3 size: 11 residues. Trimming stripped 4 bases from V and 5 bases from J, with 8 bases between.

The sequence was collected from a man between 18 and 29 years old in good health. This sequence joins TRBV30 and TRBJ2-5; D ambiguous. Sequencing was carried out using memory CD4+ T cells sorted from blood. Sample subset: CD45RA-negative fraction. CDR3 amino acids: CAWTGRETQYF. The DNA of the CDR3 is TGTGCCTGGACAGGACGGGAGACCCAGTACTTC.